Detailed here is one T cell receptor (beta chain). Its antigen is not identified. Sequencing was performed with immunoSEQ multiplex PCR; in TCRdb, only in-frame clones are kept and a portion is missing. This table has around 250,000 clones, approximately 95% appearing once. The sample comes from a study of T cell responses to AZD1222 COVID-19 vaccine. Study results and caveats: At baseline, seropositivity was found in only a handful of AZD1222 recipients. Across the whole spike, CD4 TCRs peaked at regions 160-218 and 743-854. When two AZD1222 doses had been given, Spike-specific TCR breadth and depth rose. White British ancestry dominated among donors, who included more females, and clonal diversity was possibly underestimated.

V was clipped by 1 base and J by 9 bases, with 10 bases between them. The length of the CDR3 is 14 residues. CDR1 ENHRY and CDR2 SYGVKD come from the germline V gene. The clonotype originates from an adult in good health. The V gene is TRBV10-3, the J gene TRBJ1-6; maybe TRBD1 (6 bases). This specimen consisted of peripheral blood, obtained on day 0 of AZD1222 vaccination. The CDR3 sequence is CAISELSGVSPLHF. CDR3 bases: TGTGCCATCAGTGAGTTGTCAGGGGTTTCACCCCTCCACTTT.